This T cell receptor (beta chain) stems from a study of T cell changes during pregnancy in multiple sclerosis. This clone was picked up a small number of times. Some clones are missing from TCRdb's copy, which holds only in-frame ones; the method was immunoSEQ multiplex PCR. The data contain 60,000 to 75,000 clones, approximately 93% of them seen just once; the ten biggest clones take up about 3%. The CDR3 loop spans 11 amino acids. Germline CDR1 reads GTSNPN; CDR2 reads SVGIG (reference sequence). V was clipped by 7 bases and J by 8 bases, with 14 bases between them. The chain recombines TRBV30 with TRBJ1-1; D is uncertain. This clonotype was obtained from a female donor with multiple sclerosis, enrolled in a pregnancy study. Sequenced here: CD8+ T cells from peripheral blood mononuclear cells, sampled in the second trimester of pregnancy. For the CDR3, the DNA is TGTGCCTATGACGGCGGTCGGGAAGCTTTCTTT. This translates into CAYDGGREAFF.